The rows below give T cell receptor beta chains drawn from one sample of a study of T cells in Graves' hyperthyroidism and ophthalmopathy. Using its own MiXCR run on the multiplex PCR reads, TCRdb lists one record per CDR3 protein. Of approximately 870,000 distinct CDR3 sequences in the sample, more than 30% were seen once. Sample: blood. These receptors were obtained from a man between 18 and 35 years old with Graves' hyperthyroidism. CDR3s include the opening cysteine and the closing phenylalanine or tryptophan. A D gene is named only where the DNA matches it firmly. Expanded clones are given a class, and other clones once, few, many or no size at all.

D	size	V	J	CDR3	DNA
TRBD1	few	TRBV5-1	TRBJ2-5	CASSLEGTGMYQETQYF	TGCGCCAGCAGCTTGGAGGGGACAGGGATGTACCAAGAGACCCAGTACTTC
TRBD1	few	TRBV6-6	TRBJ1-1	CASTLGTAAFGNTEAFF	TGTGCCAGCACCTTGGGGACAGCGGCTTTTGGGAACACTGAAGCTTTCTTT
TRBD1	.	TRBV12-3/TRBV12-4	TRBJ1-4	CASSFRGQGLTNEKLFF	TGTGCCAGCAGTTTTAGGGGACAGGGTTTGACTAATGAAAAACTGTTTTTT
.	many	TRBV9	TRBJ2-7	CASSPGHNYEQYF	TGTGCCAGCAGCCCAGGACATAACTACGAGCAGTACTTC
.	few	TRBV20-1	TRBJ1-6	CSARTHSSYNSPLHF	TGCAGTGCTAGAACTCATAGCTCCTATAATTCACCCCTCCACTTT
TRBD2	.	TRBV7-6	TRBJ2-5	CASSLGTSGRQETQYF	TGTGCCAGCAGCTTAGGAACTAGCGGGAGGCAGGAGACCCAGTACTTC
TRBD1	.	TRBV7-3	TRBJ1-5	CASSQAAGTGGCQPQHF	TGCGCCAGCAGCCAAGCCGCCGGGACAGGGGGTTGTCAGCCCCAGCATTTT
TRBD2	.	TRBV10-3	TRBJ2-7	CAISVSGGYEQYF	TGTGCCATCAGTGTTTCGGGAGGCTACGAGCAGTACTTC
.	few	TRBV27	TRBJ1-3	CASSPLSSGGNTIYF	TGTGCCAGCAGTCCCTTATCGAGTGGAGGAAACACCATATATTTT
.	few	TRBV20-1	TRBJ2-7	CSASASGSSYEQYF	TGCAGTGCTAGTGCTTCCGGGTCCTCCTACGAGCAGTACTTC
.	.	TRBV2	TRBJ1-5	CASSERGGARQPQHF	TGTGCCAGCAGTGAAAGGGGGGGGGCTCGGCAGCCCCAGCATTTT
TRBD1	.	TRBV29-1	TRBJ1-6	CSVGTGPSRNSPLHF	TGCAGCGTCGGGACAGGGCCGTCGAGGAATTCACCCCTCCACTTT
TRBD1	.	TRBV7-9	TRBJ2-2	CASNTGVNGELFF	TGTGCCAGCAACACAGGGGTTAACGGGGAGCTGTTTTTT
TRBD1	many	TRBV15	TRBJ1-5	CAAPTGVQPQHF	TGTGCCGCCCCCACAGGGGTTCAGCCCCAGCATTTT